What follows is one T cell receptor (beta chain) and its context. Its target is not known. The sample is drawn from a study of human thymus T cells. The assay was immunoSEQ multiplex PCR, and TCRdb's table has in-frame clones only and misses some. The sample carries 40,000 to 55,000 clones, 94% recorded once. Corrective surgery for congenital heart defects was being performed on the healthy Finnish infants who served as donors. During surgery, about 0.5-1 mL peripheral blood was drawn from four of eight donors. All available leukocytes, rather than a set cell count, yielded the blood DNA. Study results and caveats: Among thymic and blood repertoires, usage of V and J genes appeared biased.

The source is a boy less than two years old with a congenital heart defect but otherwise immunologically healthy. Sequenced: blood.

The CDR3 loop is CAWSLQSGGYTF. The CDR3 DNA sequence: TGTGCCTGGAGTCTCCAGTCAGGTGGCTACACCTTC. V and J are TRBV30 and TRBJ1-2, with D uncertain. CDR3 length: 12 amino acids. V was clipped by 2 bases and J by 7 bases, with 11 bases between them. The germline V gene encodes CDR1 GTSNPN and CDR2 SVGIG (reference sequence).